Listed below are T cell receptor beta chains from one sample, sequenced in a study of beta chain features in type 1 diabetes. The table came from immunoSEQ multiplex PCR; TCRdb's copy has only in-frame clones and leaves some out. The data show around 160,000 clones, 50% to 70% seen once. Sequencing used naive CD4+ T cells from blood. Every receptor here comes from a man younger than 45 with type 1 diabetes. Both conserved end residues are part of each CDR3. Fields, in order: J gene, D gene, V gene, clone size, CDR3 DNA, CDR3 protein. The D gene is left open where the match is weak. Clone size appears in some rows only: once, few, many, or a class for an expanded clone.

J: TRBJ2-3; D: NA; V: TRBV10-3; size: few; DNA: TGTGCCGTCGGGGCCGTAGATACGCAGTATTTT; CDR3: CAVGAVDTQYF
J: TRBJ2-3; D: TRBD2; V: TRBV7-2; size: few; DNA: TGTGCCAGCAGCATCCTACTAGCGGGGGGCCCAGATACGCAGTATTTT; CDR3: CASSILLAGGPDTQYF
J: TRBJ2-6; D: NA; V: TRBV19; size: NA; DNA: TGTGCCAGTATGGAAGTCTCTGGGGCCAACGTCCTGACTTTC; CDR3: CASMEVSGANVLTF
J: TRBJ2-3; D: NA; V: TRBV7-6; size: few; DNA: TGTGCCAGCAGCTCGGGGCAGGGCCTCACAGATACGCAGTATTTT; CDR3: CASSSGQGLTDTQYF
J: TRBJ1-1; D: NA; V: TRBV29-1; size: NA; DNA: TGCAGCGTTGCGGGTAGGGGAACTGAAGCTTTCTTT; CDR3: CSVAGRGTEAFF
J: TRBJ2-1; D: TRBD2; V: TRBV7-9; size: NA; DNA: TGTGCCAGCAGCGCCGAGACTAGCGGGGGAAACAATGAGCAGTTCTTC; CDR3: CASSAETSGGNNEQFF
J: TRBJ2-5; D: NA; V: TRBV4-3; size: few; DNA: TGCGCCAGCAGCCAAGGGGGGGCCAGAGCGGAGACCCAGTACTTC; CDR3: CASSQGGARAETQYF
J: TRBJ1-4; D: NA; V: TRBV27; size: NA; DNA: TGTGCCAGCAGTTCCTTTGCAACTAATGAAAAACTGTTTTTT; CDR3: CASSSFATNEKLFF
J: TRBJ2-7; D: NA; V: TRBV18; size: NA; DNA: TGTGCCAGCTCGTCCGGGAGCCGGTTCTACGAGCAGTACTTC; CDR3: CASSSGSRFYEQYF
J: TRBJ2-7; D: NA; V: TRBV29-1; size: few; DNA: TGCAGCGTTGTGGGACTTGGGGGGCCCTACGAGCAGTACTTC; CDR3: CSVVGLGGPYEQYF
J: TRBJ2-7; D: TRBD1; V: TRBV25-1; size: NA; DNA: TGTGCCAGCAGTAAGACAGGGTCCTACGAGCAGTACTTC; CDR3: CASSKTGSYEQYF
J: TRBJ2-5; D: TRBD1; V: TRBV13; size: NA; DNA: TGTGCCAGCAGCGGAAACAGGGGGGAGACCCAGTACTTC; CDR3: CASSGNRGETQYF
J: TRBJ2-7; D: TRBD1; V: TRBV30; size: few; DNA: TGTGCCTGGACAGGGGGTTTAGACGAGCAGTACTTC; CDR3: CAWTGGLDEQYF
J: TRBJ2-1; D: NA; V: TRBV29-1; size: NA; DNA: TGCAGCGAAGGAAGATACAATGAGCAGTTCTTC; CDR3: CSEGRYNEQFF
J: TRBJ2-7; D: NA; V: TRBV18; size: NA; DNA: TGTGCCAGCTCACCAGGTGGGATTTACGAGCAGTACTTC; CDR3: CASSPGGIYEQYF
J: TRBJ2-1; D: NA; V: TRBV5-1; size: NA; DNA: TGCGCCAGCAGAATAAGGAATAGCGGAGACAATGAGCAGTTCTTC; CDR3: CASRIRNSGDNEQFF
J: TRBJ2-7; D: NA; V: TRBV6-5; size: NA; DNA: TGTGCCAGCAGCACCAGCACGGCCGAGCAGTACTTC; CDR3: CASSTSTAEQYF
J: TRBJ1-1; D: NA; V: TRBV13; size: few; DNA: TGTGCCAGCAGCCCCCGATACAGCACTGAAGCTTTCTTT; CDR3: CASSPRYSTEAFF
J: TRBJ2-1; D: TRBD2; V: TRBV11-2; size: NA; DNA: TGTGCCAGCAGCTTAGATCGGGGGGAGTTCAATGAGCAGTTCTTC; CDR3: CASSLDRGEFNEQFF
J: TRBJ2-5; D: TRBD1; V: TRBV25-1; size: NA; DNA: TGTGCCAGCAGTCGAGACAGGGGCCAAGAGACCCAGTACTTC; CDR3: CASSRDRGQETQYF
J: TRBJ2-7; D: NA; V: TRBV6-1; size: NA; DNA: TGTGCCAGCAGTGAAGGGACAGCGTACAGTTACGAGCAGTACTTC; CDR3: CASSEGTAYSYEQYF
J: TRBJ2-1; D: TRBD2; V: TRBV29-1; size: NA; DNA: TGCAGCGGAGGACTAGCGGGGGGACCCCACAATGAGCAGTTCTTC; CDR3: CSGGLAGGPHNEQFF
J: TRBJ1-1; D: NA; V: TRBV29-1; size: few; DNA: TGCAGCGTTGGCCAGGGTGACACTGAAGCTTTCTTT; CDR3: CSVGQGDTEAFF
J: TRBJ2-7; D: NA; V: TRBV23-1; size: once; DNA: TGCGCCCGCACAGGGTCCTCCTACGAGCAGTACTTC; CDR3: CARTGSSYEQYF
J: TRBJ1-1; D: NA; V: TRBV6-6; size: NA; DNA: TGTGCCAGCAGTCCCTCAGTGATCAACACTGAAGCTTTCTTT; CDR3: CASSPSVINTEAFF
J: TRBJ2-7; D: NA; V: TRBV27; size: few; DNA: TGTGCCAGCAGGGATAGCTCCTACGAGCAGTACTTC; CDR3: CASRDSSYEQYF
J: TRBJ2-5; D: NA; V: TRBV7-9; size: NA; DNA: TGTGCCAGCAGCCCGGCACACTCAACCCAAGAGACCCAGTACTTC; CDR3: CASSPAHSTQETQYF
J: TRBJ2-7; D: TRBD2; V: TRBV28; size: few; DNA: TGTGCCAGCAGTTCCGGACTAGCGGATTACGAGCAGTACTTC; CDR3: CASSSGLADYEQYF
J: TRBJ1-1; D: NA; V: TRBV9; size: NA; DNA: TGTGCCAGCAGCTTCCACAGGGCCAACACTGAAGCTTTCTTT; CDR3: CASSFHRANTEAFF
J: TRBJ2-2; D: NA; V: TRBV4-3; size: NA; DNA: TGCGCCAGCAGCCCCCTTAAAGCGAACACCGGGGAGCTGTTTTTT; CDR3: CASSPLKANTGELFF
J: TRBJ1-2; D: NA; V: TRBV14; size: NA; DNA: TGTGCCAGCAGCCTGCAGGTTGACTATGGCTACACCTTC; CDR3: CASSLQVDYGYTF
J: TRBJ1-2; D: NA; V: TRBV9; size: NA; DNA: TGTGCCAGCAGCGTAGATGGTAACTATGGCTACACCTTC; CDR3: CASSVDGNYGYTF
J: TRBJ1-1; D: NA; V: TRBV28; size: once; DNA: TGTGCCAGCATGCTGAACACTGAAGCTTTCTTT; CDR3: CASMLNTEAFF
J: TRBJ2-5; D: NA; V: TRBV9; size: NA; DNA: TGTGCCAGCAGCGTAGCTACAGGGAGTGGGCAAGAGACCCAGTACTTC; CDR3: CASSVATGSGQETQYF
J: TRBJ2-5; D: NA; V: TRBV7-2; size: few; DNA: TGTGCCAGCAGCTTAGGGCCGGGGGAGACCCAGTACTTC; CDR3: CASSLGPGETQYF
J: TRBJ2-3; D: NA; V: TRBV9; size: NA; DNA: TGTGCCAGCAGCGCCCACCCCCCACATGATACGCAGTATTTT; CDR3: CASSAHPPHDTQYF
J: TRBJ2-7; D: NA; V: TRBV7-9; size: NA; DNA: TGTGCCAGCAGCCCAGGGAGCTACGAGCAGTACTTC; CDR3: CASSPGSYEQYF
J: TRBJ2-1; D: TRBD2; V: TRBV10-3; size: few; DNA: TGTGCCATCGGGCGGGGGGAAAAGGGCAATGAGCAGTTCTTC; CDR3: CAIGRGEKGNEQFF
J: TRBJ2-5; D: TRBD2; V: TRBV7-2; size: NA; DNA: TGTGCCAGCAGCCCAGGGACTACACAAGAGACCCAGTACTTC; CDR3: CASSPGTTQETQYF
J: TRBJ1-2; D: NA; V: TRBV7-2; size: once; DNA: TGTGCCAGCAGCCGCGCTCAGGGTTTCTATGGCTACACCTTC; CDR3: CASSRAQGFYGYTF
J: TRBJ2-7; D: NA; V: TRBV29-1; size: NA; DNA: TGCAGCGTATCCGCTGAGTACGAGCAGTACTTC; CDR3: CSVSAEYEQYF
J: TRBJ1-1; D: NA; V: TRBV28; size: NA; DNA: TGTGCCAGCAGTCTCCCTTCCAGAAACACTGAAGCTTTCTTT; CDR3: CASSLPSRNTEAFF
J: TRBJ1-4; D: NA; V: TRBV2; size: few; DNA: TGTGCCAGCAGGGAAGATTTGGGCGCGGGTAAACTGTTTTTT; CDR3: CASREDLGAGKLFF
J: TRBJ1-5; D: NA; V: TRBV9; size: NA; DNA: TGTGCCAGCAGCGTAGATGGCAATCAGCCCCAGCATTTT; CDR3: CASSVDGNQPQHF
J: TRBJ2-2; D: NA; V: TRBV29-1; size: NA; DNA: TGCAGCGTTGAAGGTCGGCCGACAGATTCGAACACCGGGGAGCTGTTTTTT; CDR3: CSVEGRPTDSNTGELFF
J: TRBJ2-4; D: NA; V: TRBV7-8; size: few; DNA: TGTGCCAGCAGGCAGCAACCTGAAGCCAAAAACATTCAGTACTTC; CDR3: CASRQQPEAKNIQYF
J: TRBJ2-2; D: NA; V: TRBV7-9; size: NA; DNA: TGTGCCAGCAGCAAAGATAGAACCCACCCCGGGGAGCTGTTTTTT; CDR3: CASSKDRTHPGELFF
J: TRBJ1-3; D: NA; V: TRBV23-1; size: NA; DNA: TGCGCCAGCAGTCTTCTGAGGGTCGACACCATATATTTT; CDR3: CASSLLRVDTIYF
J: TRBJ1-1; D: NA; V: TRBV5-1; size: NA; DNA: TGCGCCAGCAGCCTATTGTCAGGGAACACTGAAGCTTTCTTT; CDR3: CASSLLSGNTEAFF
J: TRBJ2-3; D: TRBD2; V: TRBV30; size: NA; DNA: TGTGCCTGGAGTGTTACCCGGACTAGCGGGGGAGCCACAGATACGCAGTATTTT; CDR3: CAWSVTRTSGGATDTQYF
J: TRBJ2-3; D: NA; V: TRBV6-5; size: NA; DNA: TGTGCCAGCAGTTACCTAGTCGGGAGCACAGATACGCAGTATTTT; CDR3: CASSYLVGSTDTQYF
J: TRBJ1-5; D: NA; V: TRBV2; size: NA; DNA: TGTGCCAGCAGGAAAAGCAATCAGCCCCAGCATTTT; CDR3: CASRKSNQPQHF
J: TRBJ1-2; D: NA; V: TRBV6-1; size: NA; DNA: TGTGCCAGCAGCGAGAACTACAGGGATGGCTACACCTTC; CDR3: CASSENYRDGYTF
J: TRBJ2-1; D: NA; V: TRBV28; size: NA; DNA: TGTGCCAGCAGTCTCGAGGTTGAGCAGTTCTTC; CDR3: CASSLEVEQFF
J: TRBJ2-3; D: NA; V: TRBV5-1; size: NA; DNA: TGCGCCAGCAGCGAAACGCCAACAGATACGCAGTATTTT; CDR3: CASSETPTDTQYF
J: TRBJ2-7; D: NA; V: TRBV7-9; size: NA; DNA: TGTGCCAGCAGCTTAACGTACGGGCATTCAGTCTACGAGCAGTACTTC; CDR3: CASSLTYGHSVYEQYF
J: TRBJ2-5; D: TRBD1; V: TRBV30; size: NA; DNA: TGTGCCTGGACCCATAGACAGGGGAAAGAGACCCAGTACTTC; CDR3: CAWTHRQGKETQYF
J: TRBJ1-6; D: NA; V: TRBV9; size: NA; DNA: TGTGCCAGCAGCGCCCAGAACTCACCCCTCCACTTT; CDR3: CASSAQNSPLHF
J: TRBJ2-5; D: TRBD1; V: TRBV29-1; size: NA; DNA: TGCAGCGCCTCGGGACAGATCCAAGAGACCCAGTACTTC; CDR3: CSASGQIQETQYF
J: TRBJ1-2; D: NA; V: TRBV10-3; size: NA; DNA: TGTGCCATCAGTGAGGCAGGGCAGTTTGGCTACACCTTC; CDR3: CAISEAGQFGYTF